This T cell receptor beta chain was found in a study of blood T cell repertoires in COVID-19. Only in-frame clones appear in the TCRdb table, and some are missing; sequencing was by immunoSEQ multiplex PCR. Of around 60,000 clones listed, about 80% are singletons. Germline V CDR1 and CDR2: GTSNPN, SVGIG (reference sequence). The CDR3 has 16 amino acids. Between the trimmed V and J ends, which lost 0 bases and 0 bases, there was a span of 12 bases. Sequencing was carried out using peripheral blood. The receptor comes from a man aged 25-45 years with COVID-19, enrolled during active disease. The chain has TRBV30 and TRBJ1-3; the D gene is possibly TRBD1 (5 bases). The CDR3, as DNA: TGTGCCTGGAGTGTACAAGGGGCCTACTCTGGAAACACCATATATTTT. It specifies CAWSVQGAYSGNTIYF.